These T cell receptor beta chains were read from a single sample in a study of blood T cell repertoires in COVID-19. Produced via immunoSEQ multiplex PCR; TCRdb's table is partial and in-frame only. Among around 150,000 clones, approximately 80% were seen once, and the ten largest hold 8% to 13%. Sequences were obtained from PBMCs or T cells enriched from blood (not recorded which). Source of these receptors: a man aged 50 or older who had recovered from COVID-19. Both conserved end residues are part of each CDR3. Fields, in order: clone size, J gene, V gene, D gene, CDR3 protein, CDR3 DNA. The D gene is left open where the match is weak. Not all rows give a size; the values are once, few, many and, for expanded clones, a class.

clone size: NA
J gene: TRBJ2-3
V gene: TRBV19
D gene: NA
CDR3 protein: CASTGSAGDTQYF
CDR3 DNA: TGTGCCAGTACCGGATCGGCGGGAGATACGCAGTATTTT

clone size: NA
J gene: TRBJ1-2
V gene: TRBV29-1
D gene: NA
CDR3 protein: CSAGDANYGYTF
CDR3 DNA: TGCAGCGCCGGAGATGCTAACTATGGCTACACCTTC

clone size: NA
J gene: TRBJ1-1
V gene: TRBV9
D gene: NA
CDR3 protein: CASSPTPTPNTEAFF
CDR3 DNA: TGTGCCAGCAGCCCTACCCCGACACCGAACACTGAAGCTTTCTTT

clone size: NA
J gene: TRBJ2-1
V gene: TRBV5-4
D gene: TRBD2
CDR3 protein: CASSLPGTSSYNEQFF
CDR3 DNA: TGTGCCAGCAGCTTGCCCGGGACTAGCAGTTACAATGAGCAGTTCTTC

clone size: once
J gene: TRBJ2-1
V gene: TRBV6-1
D gene: TRBD2
CDR3 protein: CASSEPAGGHYNEQFF
CDR3 DNA: TGTGCCAGCAGTGAGCCAGCGGGGGGCCATTACAATGAGCAGTTCTTC

clone size: once
J gene: TRBJ1-4
V gene: TRBV6-4
D gene: NA
CDR3 protein: CASRLTGGTNEKLFF
CDR3 DNA: TGTGCCAGCAGACTAACAGGTGGCACTAATGAAAAACTGTTTTTT

clone size: NA
J gene: TRBJ1-6
V gene: TRBV27
D gene: TRBD1
CDR3 protein: CASSHTGGSYNSPLHF
CDR3 DNA: TGTGCCAGCTCCCACACAGGGGGATCCTATAATTCACCCCTCCACTTT

clone size: NA
J gene: TRBJ2-2
V gene: TRBV7-3
D gene: TRBD1
CDR3 protein: CASSLTKSGQATGELFF
CDR3 DNA: TGTGCCAGCAGCTTAACTAAATCCGGACAGGCCACCGGGGAGCTGTTTTTT

clone size: NA
J gene: TRBJ2-5
V gene: TRBV19
D gene: TRBD2
CDR3 protein: CASREIAGEETQYF
CDR3 DNA: TGTGCCAGTAGAGAGATAGCGGGAGAAGAGACCCAGTACTTC

clone size: NA
J gene: TRBJ2-7
V gene: TRBV9
D gene: NA
CDR3 protein: CASSKQGSYEQYF
CDR3 DNA: TGTGCCAGCAGCAAACAGGGTTCCTACGAGCAGTACTTC

clone size: NA
J gene: TRBJ2-1
V gene: TRBV11-3
D gene: TRBD2
CDR3 protein: CASSLLAGENYNEQFF
CDR3 DNA: TGTGCCAGCAGCCTTTTAGCGGGAGAAAACTACAATGAGCAGTTCTTC

clone size: NA
J gene: TRBJ2-5
V gene: TRBV5-1
D gene: NA
CDR3 protein: CASSLDRTQETQYF
CDR3 DNA: TGCGCCAGCAGCTTGGACAGGACACAAGAGACCCAGTACTTC

clone size: NA
J gene: TRBJ2-3
V gene: TRBV5-4
D gene: NA
CDR3 protein: CASSSGQKRSTDTQYF
CDR3 DNA: TGTGCCAGCAGTTCCGGACAGAAGCGGAGCACAGATACGCAGTATTTT

clone size: NA
J gene: TRBJ1-5
V gene: TRBV19
D gene: NA
CDR3 protein: CASSTGLAQPQHF
CDR3 DNA: TGTGCCAGTTCAACAGGGTTGGCTCAGCCCCAGCATTTT

clone size: NA
J gene: TRBJ2-5
V gene: TRBV12-1
D gene: NA
CDR3 protein: CASSLSGGAGKETQYF
CDR3 DNA: TGTGCCAGCAGCCTATCAGGGGGCGCCGGGAAAGAGACCCAGTACTTC

clone size: NA
J gene: TRBJ2-3
V gene: TRBV5-1
D gene: NA
CDR3 protein: CASSLIGGDTQYF
CDR3 DNA: TGCGCCAGCAGCTTGATCGGGGGAGATACGCAGTATTTT

clone size: NA
J gene: TRBJ1-2
V gene: TRBV29-1
D gene: TRBD1
CDR3 protein: CSVELGQQRTF
CDR3 DNA: TGCAGCGTTGAATTGGGACAGCAGCGGACCTTC

clone size: NA
J gene: TRBJ2-4
V gene: TRBV9
D gene: TRBD1
CDR3 protein: CASSPNRGGSRDKNIQYF
CDR3 DNA: TGTGCCAGCAGCCCTAACCGAGGGGGCTCAAGGGACAAAAACATTCAGTACTTC